Following are 4 T cell receptor beta chains from one sample sequenced in a study of graft-versus-host responses after intestinal transplantation. These receptors have no identified antigens. This table comes from immunoSEQ multiplex PCR, and its TCRdb copy is limited to in-frame clones, with some not included. The sample includes more than 90,000 clones, 93% of them seen just once. The starting material was unstimulated CD8+ T cells sorted from spleen or lymph node cells, obtained before transplant. The receptor source for this set is a human donor who was the organ donor for an intestinal transplant.

The chain has TRBV27 and TRBJ2-7; D might be TRBD2 (6 bases). Looked up from germline, CDR1 is MNHEY and CDR2 is SMNVEV (reference sequence). The V end was cut by 2 bases, the J end by 2 bases, with 10 bases between. CDR3 length: 14 amino acids. In DNA, the CDR3 is TGTGCCAGCAGTTTAGGGCTAGCGACCTACGAGCAGTACTTC. Its translation: CASSLGLATYEQYF.

The V and J genes are TRBV30 and TRBJ1-1; D is undetermined. This CDR3 region has 13 residues. Trimming removed 2 bases from V and 0 bases from J, with 7 bases in between. CDR1 and CDR2 from the germline V gene are GTSNPN and SVGIG (reference sequence). CDR3 nucleotide sequence: TGTGCCTGGAGTAACTCCTTGAACACTGAAGCTTTCTTT. Amino acids: CAWSNSLNTEAFF. The full variable domain, its missing parts supplied by reference TRBV30 and TRBJ1-1, is SQTIHQWPATLVQPVGSPLSLECTVEGTSNPNLYWYRQAAGRGLQLLFYSVGIGQISSEVPQNLSASRPQDRQFILSSKKLLLSDSGFYLCAWSNSLNTEAFFGQGTRLTVV.

V and J are TRBV5-5 and TRBJ2-1, with 9 nucleotides matching TRBD2. CDR3 size: 15 residues. The germline gives CDR1 SGHKS, CDR2 YYEKEE (reference sequence). Trimming at V came to 2 bases and at J to 4 bases, leaving 4 bases not matched to a gene. DNA for the CDR3: TGTGCCAGCAGCTTAGGGGGACTAGCTTACAATGAGCAGTTCTTC. It yields the protein CASSLGGLAYNEQFF.

The genes are TRBV19 and TRBJ2-1; 12 bases fit TRBD2. The CDR3 has 17 amino acids. V was clipped by 3 bases and J by 5 bases; unmatched bases: 8. CDR1 is LNHDA, CDR2 SQIVND, per germline (reference sequence). CDR3 sequence reads: CASSIGLAGYLNNEQFF. CDR3 in DNA: TGTGCCAGTAGTATTGGACTAGCGGGATACTTGAACAATGAGCAGTTCTTC.